A selection of T cell receptor beta chains follows, all from one sample in a study of control samples from healthy donors and cancer patients. This table comes from immunoSEQ multiplex PCR, and its TCRdb copy is limited to in-frame clones, with some not included. Of 85,000 to 95,000 clones in the sample, roughly nine tenths are singletons; the top ten hold 13% to 15%. The sequencing sample was made of blood. The source of these receptors is a woman in her seventies in good health. The CDR3 runs from the conserved cysteine through the conserved F or W. D genes are given only for firm matches. The listing skips clone size in some rows; elsewhere it reads once, few, many or a size class.

>TRBV25-1|-|TRBJ1-4|TRBD1
TGTGCCAGCAGTGACAGGGGGATTGGTAATGAAAAACTGTTTTTT
CASSDRGIGNEKLFF
>TRBV10-3|once|TRBJ1-5|-
TGTGCCATCAGTGAAAGGGACCGCAATCAGCCCCAGCATTTT
CAISERDRNQPQHF
>TRBV29-1|-|TRBJ1-5|-
TGCAGCGTCGCACCGGGACCCAATCAGCCCCAGCATTTT
CSVAPGPNQPQHF
>TRBV27|-|TRBJ1-6|-
TGTGCCAGCTTAAGTCGCTCCTATAATTCACCCCTCCACTTT
CASLSRSYNSPLHF
>TRBV4-2|-|TRBJ1-2|-
TGTGCCAGCAGCCAAGAGGGCAGCTATGGCTACACCTTC
CASSQEGSYGYTF
>TRBV29-1|-|TRBJ2-7|-
TGCAGCGTTGGAGGTCGCACTACAATGGGGTACGAGCAGTACTTC
CSVGGRTTMGYEQYF
>TRBV12-5|-|TRBJ1-1|-
TGTGCTAGTGGTTTGTACGGGAACACTGAAGCTTTCTTT
CASGLYGNTEAFF
>TRBV6-6|-|TRBJ1-2|TRBD1
TGTGCCAGCAGTCAATTGACAGGGGGTTCGCTATCCTATGGCTACACCTTC
CASSQLTGGSLSYGYTF
>TRBV18|-|TRBJ2-2|-
TGTGCCAGCTCACCACGGGCCAGGGTGGATGCCGGGGAGCTGTTTTTT
CASSPRARVDAGELFF
>TRBV28|-|TRBJ1-2|-
TGTGCCAGCAGTTTGGCCGTCTTAGGCTATGGCTACACCTTC
CASSLAVLGYGYTF
>TRBV7-8|-|TRBJ1-1|TRBD1
TGTGCCAGCAGCTTCAGACAGGGGGGGTTGAACACTGAAGCTTTCTTT
CASSFRQGGLNTEAFF
>TRBV6-1|-|TRBJ2-2|-
TGTGCCAGCAGTGGAAGTGTCGGGGGGCGCGGTGTCACCGGGGAGCTGTTTTTT
CASSGSVGGRGVTGELFF
>TRBV5-4|-|TRBJ1-1|-
TGTGCCAGCAGCTTGGGGGATGGGCTCACTGAAGCTTTCTTT
CASSLGDGLTEAFF
>TRBV28|-|TRBJ1-2|-
TGTGCCAGCAGTTTAGGGGGAGGGTTTAGGGGCTACACCTTC
CASSLGGGFRGYTF
>TRBV5-6|-|TRBJ1-4|TRBD1
TGTGCCAGCAGGTTACAGGGGGCAGGGGAAAAACTGTTTTTT
CASRLQGAGEKLFF
>TRBV18|-|TRBJ1-4|TRBD1
TGTGCCAGCTCACCCGACAGGGGTCCGATGAACAAACTGTTTTTT
CASSPDRGPMNKLFF
>TRBV5-6|-|TRBJ1-1|-
TGTGCCAGCAGCTTGGGACAGGCTTTCGTTATGAACACTGAAGCTTTCTTT
CASSLGQAFVMNTEAFF
>TRBV7-9|-|TRBJ1-1|-
TGTGCCAGCAGCGTACATACAAAGAACACTGAAGCTTTCTTT
CASSVHTKNTEAFF
>TRBV27|-|TRBJ1-1|TRBD1
TGTGCCAGCAGTTTTGAGGGGGCGGTCTCTGAAGCTTTCTTT
CASSFEGAVSEAFF
>TRBV6-6|-|TRBJ2-5|TRBD2
TGTGCCAGCAGCCCCCAGGGCGGGAGGAGGGAGGAGACCCAGTACTTC
CASSPQGGRREETQYF
>TRBV10-2|-|TRBJ2-7|-
TGCGCCAGCAACCCCAGTGGGGCGGGAAAGGCATACGAGCAGTACTTC
CASNPSGAGKAYEQYF
>TRBV3-1/TRBV3-2|few|TRBJ1-2|-
TGTGCCACCGCTACAGGGTATGGCTACACCTTC
CATATGYGYTF
>TRBV19|-|TRBJ2-4|TRBD1
TGTGCCAGTAGACAGGGGAATTCGGCCAAAAACATTCAGTACTTC
CASRQGNSAKNIQYF
>TRBV3-1/TRBV3-2|-|TRBJ1-1|-
TGTGCCAGCAGCACCCGACAGAACACTGAAGCTTTCTTT
CASSTRQNTEAFF
>TRBV5-6|-|TRBJ1-2|TRBD1
TGTGCCAGCAGCCCGGGACAGGGGGCCTATGGCTACACCTTC
CASSPGQGAYGYTF
>TRBV3-1/TRBV3-2|-|TRBJ1-1|-
TGTGCCAGCAGCTTCCTGGCGAACACTGAAGCTTTCTTT
CASSFLANTEAFF
>TRBV5-4|-|TRBJ2-7|-
TGTGCCAGCAGCTCAACCGACTACGAGCAGTACTTC
CASSSTDYEQYF
>TRBV6-5|-|TRBJ1-1|TRBD1
TGTGCCAGCAGCCCCGGGACAGCGGGAGGAGCTTTCTTT
CASSPGTAGGAFF
>TRBV18|once|TRBJ2-5|TRBD1
TGTGCCAGCTCACCTGTTGGACAGGGGGCTGGGGGGACCCAGTACTTC
CASSPVGQGAGGTQYF
>TRBV7-3|-|TRBJ2-6|-
TGTGCCAGCAGCTTAGGCTCTGGGGCCAACGTCCTGACTTTC
CASSLGSGANVLTF
>TRBV4-1|-|TRBJ2-3|TRBD2
TGCGCCAGCAGCCAAGATGGGGCGGGAGGGCCAGCAGATACGCAGTATTTT
CASSQDGAGGPADTQYF
>TRBV6-5|-|TRBJ2-6|-
TGTGCCAGCAGTAGAACTCCCTCTGGGGCCAACGTCCTGACTTTC
CASSRTPSGANVLTF
>TRBV20-1|-|TRBJ2-5|-
TGCAGTGCTAGTTTGGGGGCGCAGGAGACCCAGTACTTC
CSASLGAQETQYF
>TRBV5-1|-|TRBJ1-1|TRBD1
TGCGCCAGCAGCCCTCGGACAGGGAACACTGAAGCTTTCTTT
CASSPRTGNTEAFF
>TRBV27|-|TRBJ2-2|-
TGTGCCAGCAGGGAAGAGGGGATGAACACCGGGGAGCTGTTTTTT
CASREEGMNTGELFF
>TRBV5-1|-|TRBJ1-4|-
TGCGCCAGCAGCTTGGGGGCAACTAATGAAAAACTGTTTTTT
CASSLGATNEKLFF
>TRBV5-1|-|TRBJ1-4|TRBD1
TGCGCCAGCAGCTGGGGGACAGGGGGCGATGAAAAACTGTTTTTT
CASSWGTGGDEKLFF
>TRBV5-1|-|TRBJ2-1|-
TGCGCCAGCAGCTTGGGTCAGGGCTTGGGCAATGAGCAGTTCTTC
CASSLGQGLGNEQFF
>TRBV5-1|-|TRBJ2-5|-
TGCGCCAGCAGCTACTCAGGGAACAGGGAGACCCAGTACTTC
CASSYSGNRETQYF
>TRBV15|-|TRBJ1-2|TRBD1
TGTGCCACCAGCAGAACGGGACAGGAGGCCTATGGCTACACCTTC
CATSRTGQEAYGYTF
>TRBV30|-|TRBJ2-1|-
TGTGCCGGAAGGTCAGGCAATGAGCAGTTCTTC
CAGRSGNEQFF
>TRBV6-4|-|TRBJ2-1|TRBD2
TGTGCCAGCAGTGTGGGCGGGAGGAACTACAATGAGCAGTTCTTC
CASSVGGRNYNEQFF
>TRBV6-5|-|TRBJ2-4|-
TGTGCCAGCAGACCGAGGAGTCTAGCCAAAAACATTCAGTACTTC
CASRPRSLAKNIQYF
>TRBV5-1|-|TRBJ1-4|-
TGCGCCAGCAGCTTATCTGGGGGCCTGCCCCCAACTAATGAAAAACTGTTTTTT
CASSLSGGLPPTNEKLFF
>TRBV7-2|once|TRBJ2-5|-
TGTGCCAGCAGCACGCGAGAGACCCAGTACTTC
CASSTRETQYF
>TRBV5-1|-|TRBJ2-6|-
TGCGCCAGCAGCTCACAGGGTGCAGGGGCCAACGTCCTGACTTTC
CASSSQGAGANVLTF
>TRBV20-1|-|TRBJ2-1|-
TGCAGTGCCTCCACCTACGGTGAGCAGTTCTTC
CSASTYGEQFF
>TRBV5-1|-|TRBJ2-1|TRBD2
TGCGCCAGCAGCCCGGGACTAGATCCTTCCTACAATGAGCAGTTCTTC
CASSPGLDPSYNEQFF